The T cell receptor (beta chain) described here comes from a study of blood T cells in healthy people across ages. Each donor supplied 8 to 10 milliliters of peripheral blood. The use of a sample-barcoded 5' primer and a J-beta primer mix characterized a second PCR of about 6 to 12 cycles. One entry per CDR3 protein, called by TCRdb with MiXCR from the 5' RACE reads. The sample contains some 1.5 million distinct CDR3 sequences, about 28% of which appear only once. Study-wide findings and caveats: In the absence of known donor CMV status, changes in expanded clonotypes were possibly confounded.

Notes on this clonotype: Its antigen is unidentified.

This receptor was identified in a woman in her twenties or thirties in good health. The sequencing input was blood.

The CDR3 is CSAPNPGANVLTF. The CDR3 DNA reads as TGCAGTGCTCCCAACCCTGGGGCCAACGTCCTGACTTTC. The chain carries TRBV20-1 and TRBJ2-6; D unclear. V shed 5 bases and J shed 2 bases, with 7 bases lying between them. CDR3 length equals 13 residues. Germline CDR1 is DFQATT and CDR2 is SNEGSKA (reference sequence).